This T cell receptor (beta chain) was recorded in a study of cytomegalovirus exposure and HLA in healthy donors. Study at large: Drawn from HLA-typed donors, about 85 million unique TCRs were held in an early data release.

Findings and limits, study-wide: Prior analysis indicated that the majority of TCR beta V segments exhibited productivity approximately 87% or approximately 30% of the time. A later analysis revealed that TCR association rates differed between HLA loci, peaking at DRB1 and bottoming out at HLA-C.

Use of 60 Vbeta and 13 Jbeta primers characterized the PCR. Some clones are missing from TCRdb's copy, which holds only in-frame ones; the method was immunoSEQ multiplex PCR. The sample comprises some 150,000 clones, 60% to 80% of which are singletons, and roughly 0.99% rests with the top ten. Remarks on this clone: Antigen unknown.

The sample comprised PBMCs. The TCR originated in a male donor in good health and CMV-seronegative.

Here the CDR3 DNA reads TGTGCCAGCAGCGCAGGGTTCAGGAAGCAGCCCCAGCATTTT. Protein sequence: CASSAGFRKQPQHF. V usage is TRBV9 and J usage is TRBJ1-5; perhaps TRBD1 as D (5 bases). This CDR3 contains 14 residues. V lost 3 bases to trimming and J lost 7 bases, with 14 bases between them. Germline values: CDR1 SGDLS, CDR2 YYNGEE.